This TCR beta chain was captured in a study of blood T cell repertoires in COVID-19 (TCRdb year 2020). Turning to the overall study: Samples covering the acute and convalescent phases of COVID-19 were provided by collaborators in the United States, Italy and Spain. Deeply sampled blood TCRbeta repertoires from subjects exposed to, actively infected with, or recovered from COVID-19 were included in the dataset. The material from the prospective study consisted of cDNA or gDNA derived from T cells, B-cell-depleted T cells, or PBMCs. Where available, HLA class I and class II types were taken from metadata supplied by the sample provider and were not determined by assay-based typing. The samples were drawn from the first 160 participants of the ongoing ImmuneRACE study and from some 1,300 subjects provided by 6 global collaborators. The sample metadata nearly always contained a de-identified subject ID, COVID-19 status, age in years and sex. The repertoires were made available in a free public database intended to serve as a resource for research on the immune response to SARS-CoV-2. Here is what the overall study found, with its caveats: How much clinical and demographic metadata was included differed by source and by participant, and the metadata was provided uncurated.

The immunoSEQ Assay, a bias-controlled multiplex PCR, was used to amplify TCRbeta CDR3 regions from genomic DNA. As for how the authors treated the data: The number of nucleated cells in each sample was estimated by amplification of reference gene primers within the assay. To quantify the absolute abundance of each unique TCRbeta CDR3 rearrangement, sequence reads were collapsed and filtered. Productive Simpson clonality was computed per sample as the square root of Simpson's diversity index over productive rearrangements. Imported from immuneACCESS, the table was reduced by TCRdb to in-frame sequences with V and J called. These copies leave out some clones; in studies compared against another copy, an unresolved V gene accounts for under half, and the cause of the remainder is not known. The DNA was the basis for D and trimming; V, J and clone size are from that table. This sample lists about 150,000 clones; 80% to 90% were detected once. Roughly 8% of the sample comes from the top ten.

About this clone: This clone's antigen is unknown. No much larger clonotype is one base removed from it; base qualities were not supplied.

Whole blood was collected in K2EDTA tubes by collaborating institutions according to the institutions' own protocols. For TCRbeta analysis, collaborator samples were shipped as frozen whole blood, as isolated PBMCs, or as DNA extracted from either sample type. The CDR3 covers 10 residues, taking in both the cysteine and the phenylalanine. Only the CDR3 DNA is retained, 30 bases long and in frame from the first base. The germline V gene encodes CDR1 DFQATT and CDR2 SNEGSKA (reference sequence). The V end loses 4 bases and the J end loses 8 bases, and a stretch of 8 bases separates them. Sample: peripheral blood. This TCR derives from a human donor with acute or convalescent COVID-19. The donor label of this sample is uncertain. The sequence is built from TRBV20-1 and TRBJ1-1, with TRBD1 tentatively as D gene (5 bases match). Here the CDR3 is given as CSATSGEAFF. The DNA sequence is as follows: TGCAGTGCTACTTCAGGGGAAGCTTTCTTT.